The 8 T cell receptor beta chains reported below all come from one sample, sequenced in a study of CD8+CD57+ T cells in acquired aplastic anemia. Using genomic DNA as the template, TCR beta VDJ and CDR3 profiling was carried out. TCRdb reprocessed the reads with MiXCR, giving one entry per CDR3 protein. The repertoire consists of 260,000 or so distinct CDR3 sequences, with around 46% occurring once and the leading ten covering 6.5% to 10%. The authors sequenced patients whose flow cytometry had shown CD8+CD57+ cell expansion. The sample was sorted CD4+, CD8+, or CD8+CD57+ T cells (not recorded which) from PBMCs. These receptors originate from a human donor with aplastic anemia.

For this clonotype: This may be a read error, as it is one base from a much larger clone. The gene calls are TRBV6-5 and TRBJ1-2; D is possibly TRBD1 (5 bases). This CDR3 contains 15 residues. Germline CDR1 and CDR2: MNHEY and SVGAGI. Between the trimmed V and J ends, which lost 8 bases and 4 bases, there was a span of 20 bases. CDR3 region: CASGPDIGVGYGYTF. As DNA, the CDR3 is TGTGCCAGCGGACCGGACATTGGAGTAGGCTATGGCTACACCTTC.

The chain recombines TRBV7-9 with TRBJ1-1, with D unclear. CDR1 and CDR2 (germline): SEHNR, FQNEAQ (reference sequence). V lost 3 bases and J 2 bases, leaving 16 bases between the germline ends. The CDR3 has 16 amino acids. The CDR3 nucleotides read TGTGCCAGCAGCTTGGCGAGGGATCGTTTCAACACTGAAGCTTTCTTT. This translates into CASSLARDRFNTEAFF.

As concerns this clonotype: This may come from a read error, since a much larger clone is one base off. The V gene is TRBV7-8, the J gene TRBJ2-1, with D uncertain. Germline CDR1 SGHVS, CDR2 FQNEAQ. The CDR3 is 17 amino acids. Trimming took 0 bases from V and 5 from J, leaving 17 bases between them. As DNA, the CDR3 is TGTGCCAGCAGCTTAGCTCGGGCCACAAAAGGACACAATGAGCAGTTCTTC. Its protein is CASSLARATKGHNEQFF.

This clonotype has at least ten counts. The genes are TRBV7-9 and TRBJ1-2; the match to TRBD1 covers 8 bases. The CDR3 totals 13 residues. V dropped 7 bases and J dropped 8; count of bases not matched to a gene: 9. Germline CDR1 and CDR2: SEHNR and FQNEAQ (reference sequence). This CDR3 reads CASMLTGVEGYTF. The DNA of the CDR3 is TGTGCCAGCATGCTGACAGGGGTGGAAGGCTACACCTTC.

This clonotype showed up many times. The chain has TRBV13 and TRBJ1-6; maybe TRBD1 (6 bases). The germline gives CDR1 PRHDT, CDR2 FYEKMQ (reference sequence). This CDR3 is built from 13 residues. V was pared by 4 bases and J by 10 bases, with 11 bases between. CDR3 protein: CASSYEGVSPLHF. CDR3 coding DNA: TGTGCCAGCAGCTATGAGGGGGTATCACCCCTCCACTTT.

This clonotype was seen repeatedly, ten times or more. The chain recombines TRBV20-1 with TRBJ2-7; 9 nucleotides agree with TRBD1. The CDR3 totals 15 residues. Trimming removed 2 bases from V and 4 bases from J; junction bases left unmatched: 9. Per the germline V gene, CDR1 is DFQATT and CDR2 is SNEGSKA (reference sequence). The CDR3 nucleotides read TGCAGTGCTAGACGAGGCCGGGACAGGGTATACGAGCAGTACTTC. Protein sequence: CSARRGRDRVYEQYF.

The chain employs TRBV28 and TRBJ2-3; D possibly corresponds to TRBD1 (7 bases). Deletions cut 2 bases from V and 4 bases from J, with 13 bases between. This CDR3 spans 15 amino acids. Germline V gene lookup returns CDR1 MDHEN and CDR2 SYDVKM. CDR3 coding DNA: TGTGCCAGCAGTTTAAAACCAGGGGGGCCAGATACGCAGTATTTT. Amino acids: CASSLKPGGPDTQYF.

This clonotype has at least ten counts. V and J are TRBV6-2 or TRBV6-3 and TRBJ1-5, with a possible D match to TRBD1 (5 bases). CDR1 and CDR2 from the germline V gene are MNHEY and SVGEGT. Trimming left V 4 bases short and J 4 bases short, with 8 bases between. This CDR3 spans 13 amino acids. The CDR3 DNA is TGTGCCAGCAGTTTGTCAGGGAATCAGCCCCAGCATTTT. Translating it yields CASSLSGNQPQHF.